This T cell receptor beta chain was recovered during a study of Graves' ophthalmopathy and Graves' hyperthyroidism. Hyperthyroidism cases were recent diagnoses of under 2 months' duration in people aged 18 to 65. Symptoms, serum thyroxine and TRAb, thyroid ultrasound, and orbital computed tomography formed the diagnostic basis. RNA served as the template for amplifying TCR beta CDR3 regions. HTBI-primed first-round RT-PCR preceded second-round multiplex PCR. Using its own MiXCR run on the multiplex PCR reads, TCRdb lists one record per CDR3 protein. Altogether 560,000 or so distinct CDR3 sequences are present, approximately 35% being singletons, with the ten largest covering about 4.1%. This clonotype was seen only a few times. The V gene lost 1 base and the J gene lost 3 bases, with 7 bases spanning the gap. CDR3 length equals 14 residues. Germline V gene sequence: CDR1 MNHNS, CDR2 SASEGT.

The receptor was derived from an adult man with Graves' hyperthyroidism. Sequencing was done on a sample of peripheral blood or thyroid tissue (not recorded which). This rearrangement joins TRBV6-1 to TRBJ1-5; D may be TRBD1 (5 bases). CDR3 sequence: CASSEGGNNQPQHF. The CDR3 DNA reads TGTGCCAGCAGTGAAGGGGGGAACAATCAGCCCCAGCATTTT.